This T cell receptor (beta chain) was obtained from a study of shared clonotypes between healthy human individuals. Generated by immunoSEQ multiplex PCR, the TCRdb table keeps only in-frame clones and is missing some. The table includes about half a million clones, about 85% detected once. This CDR3 has 14 residues. Trimming shortened V by 0 bases and J by 3 bases, and 9 bases separated the two germline ends. CDR1 SGHRS and CDR2 YFSETQ come from the germline V gene. The sequence was obtained from a woman in her thirties or forties in good health. Some clones in this sample may be carry-over from other donors' samples. The rearrangement uses TRBV5-1 and TRBJ2-5; D is uncertain. Input material: PBMCs. The chain's CDR3 is CASSLGVNKETQYF. The CDR3 nucleotides are TGCGCCAGCAGCTTGGGGGTGAATAAAGAGACCCAGTACTTC.